The rows below give T cell receptor beta chains drawn from one sample of a study of T cell responses to AZD1222 COVID-19 vaccine. Some clones are missing from TCRdb's copy, which holds only in-frame ones; the method was immunoSEQ multiplex PCR. The data hold 130,000 or so clones, with roughly 90% observed a single time. Sequencing used peripheral blood, obtained on day 0 of AZD1222 vaccination. The source of these receptors is an adult in good health. Each CDR3 is given without its conserved first and last residue. Fields, in order: V gene, CDR3 protein.

>TRBV7-9
ASSLEGTDTQY
>TRBV5-1
ASSSRTGNSPLH
>TRBV10-3
AISERTAGANQPQH
>TRBV28
ASSESAAGGGGQY
>TRBV27
ASSRGTSGSSYEQY
>TRBV6-2/TRBV6-3
ASSSASSYEQY
>TRBV7-2
ASSLMRRDTQY
>TRBV9
ASSFRQDGNNEQF
>TRBV18
ASRLGETEAF
>TRBV7-2
ASSLDTSNQPQH
>TRBV10-3
AISEDRVGTEAF
>TRBV19
ASSIYAAVRNEQF
>TRBV7-2
ASRRLAGVSEQY
>TRBV7-2
ASSVRPSSYNEQF